Each of the 6 T cell receptor beta chains below was sequenced from the same sample in a study of T-cell memory formation after mild COVID-19 (dated by TCRdb to the early 2020s). The library was obtained by 5' RACE. Sequencing instrument: Illumina NovaSeq 6000. TCRdb reanalyzed the raw reads on its own, using fastp at Q25 for trimming and MiXCR for clone calling, and kept in-frame beta chains. Rows are unified per CDR3 protein, each entry keeping the most common DNA and genes. Present in this sample are about 410,000 distinct CDR3 sequences, approximately 19% of which were seen just once. Under 25% of the sample is in the top ten clones. Sequencing was carried out using PBMCs or a T cell subset sorted from them (not recorded which). The receptor source for this set is a man aged 18 to 29 who had mild COVID-19 (a few samples of this study predate the infection). The sample titles of this study are shuffled in the database, so cell type and time point are left out; the donor was told from shared clones.

V usage is TRBV14 and J usage is TRBJ2-6, with TRBD1 matching over 8 bases. J lost 2 bases, V lost 1 base, and 10 bases had no gene match. This CDR3 is 19 amino acids long. CDR1 is SGHDN, CDR2 FVKESK, per germline. The DNA for the CDR3 is TGTGCCAGCAGCCAAGTAAAGGCACAGGGGGACCCTGGGGCCAACGTCCTGACTTTC. As protein: CASSQVKAQGDPGANVLTF.

The chain has TRBV27 and TRBJ1-3, with D unclear. The CDR3 sequence is 16 residues long. Germline V lookup: CDR1 MNHEY, CDR2 SMNVEV (reference sequence). V was trimmed by 5 bases and J by 2 bases, leaving 16 bases between them. This CDR3 is CASSGSAGRAGNTIYF. CDR3 nucleotides: TGTGCCAGCAGTGGATCCGCCGGGAGAGCTGGAAACACCATATATTTT.

The table lists this clonotype with a few counts. This sequence joins TRBV6-6 and TRBJ2-7; tentatively, D is TRBD1 or TRBD2 (6 bases each). The CDR3 covers 13 residues. Per germline, CDR1 MNHNY and CDR2 SVGAGI (reference sequence). V was shortened by 2 bases and J by 5 bases, with 10 bases between the two germline ends. The CDR3 DNA reads as TGTGCCAGCAGTTACACGAGGGGGGACGAGCAGTACGTC. Translation gives CASSYTRGDEQYV.

This clonotype was seen a handful of times. The chain recombines TRBV7-9 with TRBJ1-2; no firm D call. The V and J ends lost 1 base and 4 bases respectively, with 19 bases between them. CDR3 size: 17 residues. Germline CDR1 reads SEHNR; CDR2 reads FQNEAQ (reference sequence). The CDR3, as DNA: TGTGCCAGCAGCTTAGGTATCGTACTGAGGCCCGTCTATGGCTACACCTTC. It translates to CASSLGIVLRPVYGYTF.

This chain joins TRBV7-2 and TRBJ2-5; D may be TRBD1 (5 bases). Trimming shortened V by 7 bases and J by 4 bases, and 10 bases separated the two germline ends. The CDR3 has 12 residues. Germline V gives CDR1 SGHTA, CDR2 FQGNSA. The CDR3 DNA follows: TGTGCCAGCACAGGGTACCGAGAGACCCAGTACTTC. This translates into CASTGYRETQYF. Filled out from reference TRBV7-2 and TRBJ2-5, the complete variable domain reads GAGVSQSPSNKVTEKGKDVELRCDPISGHTALYWYRQSLGQGLEFLIYFQGNSAPDKSGLPSDRFSAERTGGSVSTLTIQRTQQEDSAVYLCASTGYRETQYFGPGTRLLVL.

This clonotype was counted between two and nine times. The rearrangement joins TRBV6-1 to TRBJ1-5; tentatively, D is TRBD1 (6 bases). Germline V gene data show CDR1 as MNHNS and CDR2 as SASEGT. V was pared by 3 bases and J by 6 bases, with 12 bases between. The CDR3 length is 14 residues. The CDR3 is CASSDYRERQPQHF. CDR3 in DNA: TGTGCCAGCAGTGACTACAGGGAGCGTCAGCCCCAGCATTTT.